The 9 T cell receptor beta chains presented below share a single source sample, sequenced in a study of OX40 agonist ivuxolimab in advanced cancers. The library was made by the immunoSEQ multiplex PCR assay. Imported from immuneACCESS, the table was reduced by TCRdb to in-frame sequences with V and J called. These copies leave out some clones; in studies compared against another copy, an unresolved V gene accounts for under half, and the cause of the remainder is not known. This sample comprises 20,000 to 25,000 clones, about 86% of them detected only once. About 28% of the sample belongs to the ten largest clones. Specimen: CD4+ or CD8+ T cells sorted from blood, collected in a trial of the OX40 agonist ivuxolimab. All receptors derive from an adult with an advanced solid tumor such as melanoma, head and neck, liver or kidney cancer.

J is TRBJ2-7 and V is TRBV25-1; maybe TRBD1 (6 bases). This CDR3 contains 12 residues. V lost 6 bases and J lost 3, with 9 bases in between. Germline CDR1 and CDR2: MGHDK and SYGVNS. Here the CDR3 DNA reads TGTGCCAGCAGAACAGGGAGCTACGAGCAGTACTTC. Its protein product is CASRTGSYEQYF.

The CDR3 DNA follows: TGTGCCAGCTCGGACGGCAGTATGGATGGTCCCCAGCATTTT. This encodes CASSDGSMDGPQHF. The rearrangement uses TRBV19 and TRBJ1-5; D is ambiguous. V lost 9 bases and J 10 bases, leaving 22 bases between the germline ends. In germline, CDR1 is LNHDA, CDR2 SQIVND (reference sequence). The CDR3 runs 14 residues.

Only one count was recorded for this clone. The CDR3 DNA is TGTGCCAGTAGCGGGACAGGGGGCATGAATGAGCAGTTCTTC. Its protein is CASSGTGGMNEQFF. V gene TRBV2 combines with J gene TRBJ2-1; 12 bases line up with TRBD1. The CDR3 runs 14 residues. In germline, CDR1 is SNHLY, CDR2 FYNNEI. The trim removed 9 bases at V and 7 bases at J, leaving 7 bases unmatched.

The chain couples TRBV14 to TRBJ1-2; D possibly corresponds to TRBD1 (6 bases). The CDR3 extends over 15 amino acids. V was cut by 4 bases and J by 2 bases, with 14 bases left in between. Germline CDR1 is SGHDN and CDR2 is FVKESK. DNA for the CDR3: TGTGCCAGCAGCCCCAGGGCGGGGGCGAACTATGGCTACACCTTC. This codes for CASSPRAGANYGYTF.

The gene calls are TRBV5-1 and TRBJ2-1; D is possibly TRBD2 (6 bases). Germline lookup yields CDR1 SGHRS and CDR2 YFSETQ. This CDR3 has 14 amino acids. With 6 bases removed from V and 4 bases from J, the gap between germline ends came to 14 bases. For the CDR3, the DNA is TGCGCCAGCACCCCATCTGGAGGGTACAATGAGCAGTTCTTC. It codes for CASTPSGGYNEQFF.

The chain couples TRBV19 to TRBJ2-2; the match to TRBD2 covers 9 bases. J gave up 5 bases and V 4 bases, and 8 bases lay outside the gene matches. CDR3 length: 16 amino acids. In germline, CDR1 is LNHDA, CDR2 SQIVND (reference sequence). The CDR3 DNA follows: TGTGCCAGTAGTACCCTCCTAGCGGGACGGACCGGGGAGCTGTTTTTT. Protein sequence: CASSTLLAGRTGELFF.

The gene calls are TRBV5-6 and TRBJ2-1; D might be TRBD2 (6 bases). The CDR3 runs to 17 residues. CDR1 and CDR2 from the germline V gene are SGHDT and YYEEEE. The V gene lost 0 bases and the J gene lost 3 bases, with 16 bases spanning the gap. The CDR3 coding sequence is TGTGCCAGCAGCTTGGAGGAGGGTCCGGTCCTCTACAATGAGCAGTTCTTC. Amino acids: CASSLEEGPVLYNEQFF.

This chain connects TRBV27 to TRBJ2-1; 7 nucleotides match TRBD2. The length of the CDR3 is 12 residues. Losses at the gene ends were 7 bases for V and 9 bases for J; bases not matched to a gene: 6. Germline assignment: CDR1 MNHEY and CDR2 SMNVEV (reference sequence). CDR3 sequence: CASTVGGLEQFF. CDR3 in DNA: TGTGCCAGCACCGTGGGAGGGCTTGAGCAGTTCTTC.

The chain is built from TRBV30 and TRBJ2-7, with D unclear. V lost 0 bases and J 1 base, leaving 13 bases between the germline ends. The germline gives CDR1 GTSNPN, CDR2 SVGIG (reference sequence). The CDR3 length is 15 residues. The CDR3 loop reads CAWSVSRDGSYEQYF. CDR3 DNA sequence: TGTGCCTGGAGTGTAAGCAGAGACGGATCCTACGAGCAGTACTTC.